A single sample is the source of the 11 T cell receptor beta chains below, sequenced in a study of shared clonotypes between healthy human individuals. Clones were read by immunoSEQ multiplex PCR, and TCRdb kept only the in-frame ones, dropping some. Altogether about 340,000 clones are present, more than 60% being singletons, with the ten largest covering about 10%. Material: memory CD4+ T cells sorted from blood. Subset defined: CD45RA-negative fraction. Receptors originate from a man aged 25 to 40 in good health.

This clone was seen ten or more times. The chain is built from TRBV29-1 and TRBJ1-2; TRBD1 might be the D (5 bases). The CDR3 spans 14 residues. V was clipped by 7 bases and J by 6 bases, with 21 bases between them. The germline V gene encodes CDR1 SQVTM and CDR2 ANQGSEA. CDR3 sequence reads: CSAGEQEAVDGYTF. In nucleotides, the CDR3 is TGCAGCGCAGGAGAACAGGAAGCTGTGGATGGCTACACCTTC.

A few counts support this clone. This specimen includes other DNA sequences encoding the same CDR3. This rearrangement joins TRBV9 to TRBJ2-5; 8 bases fit TRBD2. With 0 bases clipped from V and 5 bases from J, the junction kept 6 bases outside the gene matches. The CDR3 runs 15 residues. CDR1 and CDR2 (germline): SGDLS, YYNGEE. The DNA of the CDR3 is TGTGCCAGCAGCGTAGCGGGAGGGCTCGAGGAGACCCAGTACTTC. Translated: CASSVAGGLEETQYF.

This sequence joins TRBV2 and TRBJ2-7, with D tentatively TRBD1 (5 bases). This CDR3 region has 13 residues. The germline gives CDR1 SNHLY, CDR2 FYNNEI. The V and J ends lost 6 bases and 2 bases respectively, with 11 bases between them. The CDR3 bases are TGTGCCAGCAGGGTCGACAGTGCCTACGAGCAGTACTTC. This gives the protein CASRVDSAYEQYF.

This chain joins TRBV5-1 and TRBJ2-1, with 11 bases identical to TRBD2. Per the germline V gene, CDR1 is SGHRS and CDR2 is YFSETQ. The CDR3 totals 15 residues. The trim removed 4 bases at V and 3 bases at J, leaving 3 bases unmatched. The CDR3 region is CASSPGTSGYNEQFF. The DNA for the CDR3 is TGCGCCAGCAGCCCCGGGACTAGCGGCTACAATGAGCAGTTCTTC.

J is TRBJ2-5 and V is TRBV7-9; D possibly uses TRBD1 or TRBD2 (5 bases each). The CDR3 extends over 13 amino acids. Germline V gives CDR1 SEHNR, CDR2 FQNEAQ (reference sequence). The V and J ends lost 10 bases and 2 bases respectively, with 14 bases between them. The CDR3 loop reads CATGAGRQETQYF. As DNA, the CDR3 is TGTGCCACCGGGGCAGGGCGGCAAGAGACCCAGTACTTC. Filled out from reference TRBV7-9 and TRBJ2-5, the complete variable domain reads DTGVSQNPRHKITKRGQNVTFRCDPISEHNRLYWYRQTLGQGPEFLTYFQNEAQLEKSRLLSDRFSAERPKGSFSTLEIQRTEQGDSAMYLCATGAGRQETQYFGPGTRLLVL.

CDR3: CASSEAVNQPQHF. In DNA, the CDR3 is TGTGCCAGCAGTGAAGCTGTTAATCAGCCCCAGCATTTT. This chain joins TRBV6-1 and TRBJ1-5, with D unresolved. Germline CDR1 MNHNS, CDR2 SASEGT. V was clipped by 0 bases and J by 4 bases, with 4 bases between them. The CDR3 is made up of 13 amino acids.

This chain joins TRBV10-2 and TRBJ1-2; D is ambiguous. The CDR3 totals 13 residues. CDR1 is WSHSY and CDR2 is SAAADI in the germline V gene. V lost 6 bases, J lost 3 bases, and 11 bases lay in between. The CDR3 loop reads CASSETPDYGYTF. The CDR3 DNA follows: TGCGCCAGCAGCGAGACACCTGACTATGGCTACACCTTC.

This clone appeared a few times. DNA for the CDR3: TGCGCCAGCAGAGGTGACAGGGAGCAGTACTTC. It specifies CASRGDREQYF. The genes are TRBV10-1 and TRBJ2-7; D possibly corresponds to TRBD1 (6 bases). Between the trimmed V and J ends, which lost 6 bases and 7 bases, there was a span of 10 bases. The length of the CDR3 is 11 residues. Looked up from germline, CDR1 is WNHNN and CDR2 is SYGVQD (reference sequence).

The gene calls are TRBV5-4 and TRBJ1-5, with D perhaps matching TRBD1 (5 bases). Germline V lookup: CDR1 SGHNT, CDR2 YYREEE (reference sequence). The CDR3 is made up of 15 amino acids. V lost 4 bases and J 2 bases, leaving 13 bases between the germline ends. As DNA, the CDR3 is TGTGCCAGCAGCGTGGGGGGGATTGGCAATCAGCCCCAGCATTTT. Protein product: CASSVGGIGNQPQHF.

The sample holds a few counts of this clone. V usage is TRBV18 and J usage is TRBJ2-7, with D perhaps matching TRBD1 (6 bases). Trimming took off 5 bases at V and 2 bases at J, with 10 bases between the two ends. The length of the CDR3 is 13 residues. CDR1 KGHSH and CDR2 LQKENI come from the germline V gene. CDR3: CASSRTAPYEQYF. For the CDR3, the DNA is TGTGCCAGCTCAAGGACAGCCCCCTACGAGCAGTACTTC.

The CDR3 DNA sequence: TGCGCCAGCAGCAGCTCGGGACTCCCCGAGGTTCCGCAGTATTTT. This translates into CASSSSGLPEVPQYF. The V call is TRBV5-1, the J call TRBJ2-3, with D possibly TRBD2 on 6 matching bases. The CDR3 consists of 15 residues. Trimming took 4 bases from V and 10 from J, leaving 22 bases between them. Germline-derived CDR1 and CDR2 are SGHRS and YFSETQ. Using reference TRBV5-1 and TRBJ2-3 for the parts outside the CDR3, the full variable domain is KAGVTQTPRYLIKTRGQQVTLSCSPISGHRSVSWYQQTPGQGLQFLFEYFSETQRNKGNFPGRFSGRQFSNSRSEMNVSTLELGDSALYLCASSSSGLPEVPQYFGPGTRLTVL.